The T cell receptor beta chain described here comes from a study of T cell repertoires and HLA-DP antigens (dated by TCRdb to 2016 to 2018). For the study in its entirety: An in vitro model of CD4+ T cell alloreactivity against allogeneic HLA-DP presented by transduced HeLa cells was used in the study. Compared with self, one alloantigen differed at one amino acid in the peptide-binding groove and the other differed at ten, modelling structurally similar versus dissimilar alloantigens. Of the three donors, two were male and one was female, with ages ranging from the 18-to-29 band to the 60-to-69 band. The average DNA input was approximately 0.2 ug for sorted CD137+CD4+ samples versus around 1.2 ug for pre-culture CD4+ samples.

TCRB CDR3 regions were amplified with the immunoSEQ multiplex PCR using forward primers for 54 TRBV segments and reverse primers for 13 TRBJ segments. For pre-culture CD4+ samples, sequencing was done at deep resolution with a target of 150,000 to 250,000 T cell genomes. Amplicons were sequenced on an Illumina HiSeq System, producing 87 bp reads covering the CDR3. The authors' analysis ran thus. PCR and sequencing errors in the reads were corrected, and alignment to IMGT reference sequences was used to define CDR3 regions. Template and unique rearrangement counts were estimated using synthetic template pools. Clonality was computed as 1 minus Pielou's evenness. Richness was estimated with the Daley-Smith estimator. Morisita's index served as the measure of repertoire overlap. Clones present in cultured samples but not detected in the pre-culture repertoire of the same donor were defined as low-abundance clones. Sourced from immuneACCESS, this table was stored by TCRdb with only in-frame sequences that have V and J called. A share of the clones is absent; for the studies checked, an unresolved V gene accounts for under half, and the remainder has no known explanation. V and J calls and clone size are as listed in that table; D and trimming were resolved from the DNA. This sample lists about 89,000 clones; approximately 86% were detected once. The biggest ten clones account for less than 2% of the sample.

The trim is 5 bases for V and 0 bases for J, with a gap of 11 bases between the germline ends. The germline V gene sets CDR1 to SGHRS and CDR2 to YFSETQ. The CDR3 numbers 15 residues from cysteine through phenylalanine. Only CDR3 DNA remains: 45 bases, in frame from the first base. Results and caveats for the whole study, not just this receptor: Clonality of sorted CD137+ cells was similar against both alloantigens (around 0.41) and much higher than in pre-culture samples (approximately 0.04). Clones undetected before culture had an average cumulative frequency of roughly 36% against one allele versus 50.6% against the other. Separate analysis of naive and memory CD4+ repertoires was not performed. Limitations included only a few donors, a non-physiological HeLa antigen-presenting system, and the use of total CD4+ responder cells.

In the case of this clone: No antigen is known for it. Base qualities were left out, and no much larger clone turns up one base away.

Untouched CD4+ T cells were isolated from Ficoll-separated PBMC through negative selection with magnetic beads, and an average purity of 97.7% was reached. Using magnetic beads, untouched CD4+ T cells were isolated from Ficoll-separated PBMC at about 97.7% purity, with only negligible CD8+ contamination. Peripheral blood mononuclear cells came from the buffy coats of three healthy blood donors. CMV seronegative status was shared by all three donors. Genomic DNA was extracted with the DNeasy Blood & Tissue Kit. Genomic DNA from sorted CD137+CD4+ cells and from pre-culture CD4+ baseline samples of each subject was subjected to TCRB sequencing.

Sequencing input: CD4+ T cells from PBMCs. The source of this sequence is a man aged 45-65 years in good health and CMV-seronegative. The V and J genes are TRBV5-1 and TRBJ2-2; a tentative D match to TRBD1 spans 6 bases. The nucleotide sequence reads TGCGCCAGCAGGCGGACAGAGACGAACACCGGGGAGCTGTTTTTT. This translates into CASRRTETNTGELFF. The variable domain in full, with residues beyond the CDR3 obtained from the reference TRBV5-1 and TRBJ2-2 genes, is KAGVTQTPRYLIKTRGQQVTLSCSPISGHRSVSWYQQTPGQGLQFLFEYFSETQRNKGNFPGRFSGRQFSNSRSEMNVSTLELGDSALYLCASRRTETNTGELFFGEGSRLTVL.